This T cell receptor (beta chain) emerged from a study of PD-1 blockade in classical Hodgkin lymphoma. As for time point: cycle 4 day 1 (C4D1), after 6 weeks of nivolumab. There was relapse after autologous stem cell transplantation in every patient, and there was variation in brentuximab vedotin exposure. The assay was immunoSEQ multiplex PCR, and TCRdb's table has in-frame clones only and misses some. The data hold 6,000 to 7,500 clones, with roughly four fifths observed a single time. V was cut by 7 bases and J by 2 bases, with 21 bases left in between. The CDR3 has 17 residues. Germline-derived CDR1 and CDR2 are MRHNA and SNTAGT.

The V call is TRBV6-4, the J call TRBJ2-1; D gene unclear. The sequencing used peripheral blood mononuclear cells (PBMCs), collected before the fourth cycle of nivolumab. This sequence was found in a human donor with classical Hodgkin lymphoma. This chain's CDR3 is CASILQPYKITYNEQFF. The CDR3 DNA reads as TGTGCCAGCATTCTGCAGCCGTACAAGATTACCTACAATGAGCAGTTCTTC.